The 27 T cell receptor beta chains presented below share a single source sample, sequenced in a study of T cell repertoires in cytomegalovirus infection. Which antigens these TCRs recognize remains unknown. TCRdb processed the reads anew with MiXCR; each CDR3 protein has one entry. The sample gives some 800,000 distinct CDR3 sequences, over 25% of which show up once; approximately 13% is in the top ten. The input for sequencing was cultured CD8+ T cells from PBMCs, taken from culture after CMV antigen stimulation. These TCRs come from a human donor in good health (CMV status not recorded). Some clones in this sample may be carry-over from other donors' samples.

The rearrangement uses TRBV29-1 and TRBJ2-7; the D call may be TRBD1 or TRBD2 (5 bases each). Trimming pared 2 bases from V and 6 bases from J, leaving 11 bases between. The CDR3 has 12 amino acids. Germline-derived CDR1 and CDR2 are SQVTM and ANQGSEA. The CDR3 nucleotides are TGCAGCGTTGAAATGGAGAGGGGCGAGCAGTACTTC. Its translation: CSVEMERGEQYF.

This clonotype was observed many times. The chain couples TRBV7-2 to TRBJ1-1, with a tentative D call TRBD1 (6 bases). Germline CDR1 is SGHTA and CDR2 is FQGNSA. This CDR3 region has 13 residues. Trimming took 10 bases from V and 1 from J, leaving 13 bases between them. This chain's CDR3 is CATREQGNTEAFF. Here the CDR3 DNA reads TGTGCCACCCGCGAACAGGGGAACACTGAAGCTTTCTTT. Drawing the rest from reference TRBV7-2 and TRBJ1-1, the complete variable domain is GAGVSQSPSNKVTEKGKDVELRCDPISGHTALYWYRQSLGQGLEFLIYFQGNSAPDKSGLPSDRFSAERTGGSVSTLTIQRTQQEDSAVYLCATREQGNTEAFFGQGTRLTVV.

This clonotype was detected a few times. CDR3 in DNA: TGTGCCAGCAGGCGGGGGGTTAACACAGATACGCAGTATTTT. It codes for CASRRGVNTDTQYF. The J gene is TRBJ2-3, the V gene TRBV28, with TRBD2 matching over 8 bases. CDR1 is MDHEN, CDR2 SYDVKM, per germline. The junction had 4 bases not matched to a gene; V was cut back by 6 bases and J by 2 bases. This CDR3 comprises 14 residues.

This chain uses TRBV7-3 with TRBJ2-1; D is ambiguous. Germline values: CDR1 SGHTA, CDR2 FQGTGA. V was shortened by 1 base and J by 2 bases, with 9 bases between the two germline ends. This CDR3 is 15 amino acids long. The CDR3 loop is CASSLKEGTYNEQFF. DNA for the CDR3: TGTGCCAGCAGCTTAAAAGAAGGAACCTACAATGAGCAGTTCTTC.

The V gene is TRBV6-6, the J gene TRBJ2-3; D perhaps matches TRBD1 (6 bases). V was shortened by 2 bases and J by 0 bases, with 12 bases between the two germline ends. The length of the CDR3 is 16 residues. Germline assignment: CDR1 MNHNY and CDR2 SVGAGI (reference sequence). CDR3 in amino acids: CASSYVSGASTDTQYF. CDR3 DNA sequence: TGTGCCAGCAGTTACGTCTCAGGGGCTAGCACAGATACGCAGTATTTT.

This clonotype was counted ten times or more. V usage is TRBV6-5 and J usage is TRBJ2-2; 7 nucleotides agree with TRBD1. V dropped 2 bases and J dropped 0; count of bases not matched to a gene: 0. This CDR3 has 15 residues. Looked up from germline, CDR1 is MNHEY and CDR2 is SVGAGI. The CDR3 bases are TGTGCCAGCAGTTACGACAGGGCGAACACCGGGGAGCTGTTTTTT. Translated: CASSYDRANTGELFF.

This clonotype appeared a few times. The chain uses TRBV11-1 and TRBJ2-5, with D hard to call. Germline V gene data show CDR1 as SGHAT and CDR2 as FQDESV (reference sequence). The CDR3 contains 12 residues. V lost 5 bases, J lost 6 bases, and 10 bases lay in between. The CDR3 DNA is TGTGCCAGCAGCCCCCCCTCTCAGACCCAGTACTTC. Its protein product is CASSPPSQTQYF.

This clonotype appeared a few times. The chain links TRBV10-3 to TRBJ1-2, with TRBD1 as a possible D gene (6 bases). CDR1 is ENHRY, CDR2 SYGVKD, per germline. This CDR3 comprises 15 residues. Deletions cut 1 base from V and 2 bases from J, with 11 bases between. CDR3 sequence reads: CAISEWRQANYGYTF. The DNA for the CDR3 is TGTGCCATCAGTGAGTGGAGACAGGCGAACTATGGCTACACCTTC.

In its sample, this clonotype was seen a few times. J is TRBJ2-2 and V is TRBV24-1; D call uncertain. Trimming left V 9 bases short and J 5 bases short, with 9 bases between. Germline assignment: CDR1 KGHDR and CDR2 SFDVKD. This CDR3 has 12 amino acids. This CDR3 is CATAPRTGELFF. The CDR3 DNA is TGTGCCACCGCCCCTCGAACCGGGGAGCTGTTTTTT.

This sequence joins TRBV20-1 and TRBJ2-5, with 8 bases aligning to TRBD2. V was clipped by 0 bases and J by 9 bases; unmatched bases: 0. Per the germline V gene, CDR1 is DFQATT and CDR2 is SNEGSKA (reference sequence). There are 11 residues in the CDR3. The CDR3 bases are TGCAGTGCTAGAGAGGGACTAGCCCAGTACTTC. Protein sequence: CSAREGLAQYF.

Many counts were recorded for this clonotype. The V and J genes are TRBV28 and TRBJ1-1; D gene uncertain. In germline, CDR1 is MDHEN, CDR2 SYDVKM. V was trimmed by 8 bases and J by 2 bases, leaving 15 bases between them. The CDR3 totals 14 residues. The CDR3: CASGVTRGNTEAFF. The CDR3 region has the DNA TGTGCCAGCGGCGTCACCCGGGGAAACACTGAAGCTTTCTTT. Full variable domain (outside the CDR3, taken from reference TRBV28 and TRBJ1-1): DVKVTQSSRYLVKRTGEKVFLECVQDMDHENMFWYRQDPGLGLRLIYFSYDVKMKEKGDIPEGYSVSREKKERFSLILESASTNQTSMYLCASGVTRGNTEAFFGQGTRLTVV.

The chain joins TRBV4-1 to TRBJ2-1, with unresolved D. The CDR3 length is 17 residues. Germline V lookup: CDR1 MGHRA, CDR2 YSYEKL. Trimming pared 0 bases from V and 0 bases from J, leaving 12 bases between. CDR3 in amino acids: CASSQDLRPSSYNEQFF. CDR3 bases: TGCGCCAGCAGCCAAGATCTTCGGCCCAGCTCCTACAATGAGCAGTTCTTC.

This clonotype was detected a few times. This sequence joins TRBV7-6 and TRBJ2-6; D unresolved. CDR1 and CDR2 from the germline V gene are SGHVS and FNYEAQ. This CDR3 is 15 amino acids long. The germline V and J ends were trimmed by 3 bases and 4 bases, with 10 bases remaining between them. The CDR3 loop reads CASSFVGLGANVLTF. DNA for the CDR3: TGTGCCAGCAGCTTTGTGGGGTTAGGGGCCAACGTCCTGACTTTC.

This clonotype occurred many times. The rearrangement joins TRBV7-6 to TRBJ2-2, with D uncertain. The germline gives CDR1 SGHVS, CDR2 FNYEAQ. The V end was cut by 1 base, the J end by 5 bases, with 2 bases between. The CDR3 spans 12 residues. CDR3 DNA: TGTGCCAGCAGCTTAGTAACCGGGGAGCTGTTTTTT. Translated: CASSLVTGELFF. Filled out from reference TRBV7-6 and TRBJ2-2, the complete variable domain reads GAGVSQSPRYKVTKRGQDVALRCDPISGHVSLYWYRQALGQGPEFLTYFNYEAQQDKSGLPNDRFSAERPEGSISTLTIQRTEQRDSAMYRCASSLVTGELFFGEGSRLTVL.

The rearrangement uses TRBV5-1 and TRBJ2-1; tentative D call: TRBD1 (6 bases). The CDR3 totals 15 residues. V gave up 0 bases and J gave up 5 bases, with 12 bases separating them. Germline values: CDR1 SGHRS, CDR2 YFSETQ. In nucleotides, the CDR3 is TGCGCCAGCAGCTTGGAAATTGACAGGAACAATGAGCAGTTCTTC. This codes for CASSLEIDRNNEQFF. The full variable domain, rest sourced from reference TRBV5-1 and TRBJ2-1, is KAGVTQTPRYLIKTRGQQVTLSCSPISGHRSVSWYQQTPGQGLQFLFEYFSETQRNKGNFPGRFSGRQFSNSRSEMNVSTLELGDSALYLCASSLEIDRNNEQFFGPGTRLTVL.

This clonotype was found once. Mismatch with germline at one junction end may stem from a read error. J is TRBJ2-7 and V is TRBV6-1; D remains ambiguous. The CDR3 loop spans 12 amino acids. The germline V gene encodes CDR1 MNHNS and CDR2 SASEGT. The CDR3 sequence is CAGSDQAYEQYF. As DNA, the CDR3 is TGTGCCGGCAGTGACCAAGCCTACGAGCAGTACTTC.

The CDR3 loop reads CASSPRSHSPAADTQYF. The CDR3 DNA reads as TGTGCCAGCAGCCCGAGGAGCCACTCCCCGGCGGCAGATACGCAGTATTTT. V gene TRBV13 combines with J gene TRBJ2-3, with D hard to call. V was clipped by 5 bases and J by 4 bases, with 22 bases between them. Germline V lookup: CDR1 PRHDT, CDR2 FYEKMQ (reference sequence). The CDR3 loop spans 17 amino acids.

This chain uses TRBV7-8 with TRBJ2-3; 10 nucleotides match TRBD2. V was pared by 2 bases and J by 3 bases, with 8 bases of the junction left unmatched. The CDR3 sequence is 17 residues long. In germline, CDR1 is SGHVS, CDR2 FQNEAQ. The CDR3 sequence is CASSLTVSSGGTDTQYF. For the CDR3, the DNA is TGTGCCAGCAGCTTAACAGTGTCTAGCGGGGGAACAGATACGCAGTATTTT.

This clonotype showed up many times. The V gene is TRBV7-6, the J gene TRBJ2-1, with 12 positions matching TRBD2. This CDR3 contains 19 residues. Unmatched junction bases numbered 11, after V lost 5 bases and J lost 0 bases. Germline CDR1 is SGHVS and CDR2 is FNYEAQ. CDR3 DNA: TGTGCCAGCAGCACCACTAGCGGGGGGTTTGGGAGCTCCTACAATGAGCAGTTCTTC. Amino acid sequence: CASSTTSGGFGSSYNEQFF.

The V call is TRBV2, the J call TRBJ1-1; 7 positions agree with TRBD1. The junction had 3 bases not matched to a gene; V was cut back by 5 bases and J by 6 bases. Germline-derived CDR1 and CDR2 are SNHLY and FYNNEI. This CDR3 spans 12 amino acids. This CDR3 is CASSTGVPEAFF. The CDR3 DNA reads as TGTGCCAGCAGTACAGGGGTCCCTGAAGCTTTCTTT.

The chain couples TRBV15 to TRBJ2-7; tentatively, D is TRBD2 (5 bases). Per germline, CDR1 LNHNV and CDR2 YYDKDF (reference sequence). The length of the CDR3 is 16 residues. V was pared by 0 bases and J by 0 bases, with 12 bases between. The CDR3: CATSRDPRESSYEQYF. The CDR3 DNA reads TGTGCCACCAGCAGAGATCCGAGGGAGAGCTCCTACGAGCAGTACTTC.

This rearrangement joins TRBV24-1 to TRBJ2-1; TRBD1 agrees at 9 bases. This CDR3 has 16 amino acids. J lost 3 bases, V lost 1 base, and 3 bases had no gene match. Per germline, CDR1 KGHDR and CDR2 SFDVKD. DNA for the CDR3: TGTGCCACCAGTGATTTCGCGGGACAGGGCTACAATGAGCAGTTCTTC. Translated: CATSDFAGQGYNEQFF.

The CDR3 DNA follows: TGTGCCAGCAGCCGAATGCTAGCGGGCTACAATGAGCAGTTCTTC. Protein: CASSRMLAGYNEQFF. The chain recombines TRBV3-1 with TRBJ2-1, with TRBD2 identical over 8 bases. From germline, CDR1 is LGHDT and CDR2 YNNKEL (reference sequence). The CDR3 is 15 residues long. J lost 3 bases, V lost 4 bases, and 5 bases had no gene match.

The chain employs TRBV2 and TRBJ2-4, with 8 nucleotides matching TRBD1. The germline V gene encodes CDR1 SNHLY and CDR2 FYNNEI. V gave up 7 bases and J gave up 6 bases; unmatched junction bases: 11. The CDR3 has 15 residues. The CDR3 DNA sequence: TGTGCCAGCATTGGTAGGGACAGGCGGGCAAACATTCAGTACTTC. Translation gives CASIGRDRRANIQYF.

This clonotype was seen only a few times. The V gene is TRBV19, the J gene TRBJ2-3; possibly TRBD2 for D (5 bases). Trimming pared 2 bases from V and 3 bases from J, leaving 12 bases between. The CDR3 is 15 amino acids. Germline loops: CDR1 LNHDA, CDR2 SQIVND (reference sequence). The CDR3 loop is CASSIMRVATDTQYF. In DNA form, the CDR3 reads TGTGCCAGTAGTATAATGAGGGTTGCAACAGATACGCAGTATTTT.

This clonotype was detected only a few times. The rearrangement joins TRBV6-1 to TRBJ1-5, with 9 bases that match TRBD1. The CDR3 covers 18 residues. Trimming removed 7 bases from V and 0 bases from J; junction bases left unmatched: 13. The V gene's germline CDR1 is MNHNS and CDR2 SASEGT. The CDR3 region is CASILPADRGYSNQPQHF. The CDR3 DNA reads TGTGCCAGCATCCTCCCAGCGGACAGGGGTTATAGCAATCAGCCCCAGCATTTT.

This chain joins TRBV28 and TRBJ2-7; TRBD2 is a possible D gene (6 bases). This CDR3 comprises 13 residues. The germline V gene encodes CDR1 MDHEN and CDR2 SYDVKM. V was pared by 5 bases and J by 3 bases, with 11 bases between. CDR3 in DNA: TGTGCCAGCAGTACGGGACTGTTCTACGAGCAGTACGTC. Protein sequence: CASSTGLFYEQYV.